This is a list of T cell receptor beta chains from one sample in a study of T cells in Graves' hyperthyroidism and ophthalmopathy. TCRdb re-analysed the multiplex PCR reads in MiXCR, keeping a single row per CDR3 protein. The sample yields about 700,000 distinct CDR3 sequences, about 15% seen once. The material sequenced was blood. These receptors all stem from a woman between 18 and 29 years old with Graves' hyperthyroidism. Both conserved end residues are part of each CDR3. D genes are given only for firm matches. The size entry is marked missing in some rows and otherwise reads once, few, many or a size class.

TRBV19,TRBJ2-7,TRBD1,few,TGTGCCAGTAGTCGCGGGGACAGGGCCTACGAGCAGTACTTC,CASSRGDRAYEQYF
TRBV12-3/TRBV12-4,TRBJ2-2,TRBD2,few,TGTGCCACCTCTAGCGGGAGAAGAAACACCGGGGAGCTGTTTTTT,CATSSGRRNTGELFF
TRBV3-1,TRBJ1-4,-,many,TGTGCCAGCAGCCACGTCAGGGGAAATGAAAAACTGTTTTTT,CASSHVRGNEKLFF
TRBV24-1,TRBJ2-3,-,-,TGTGCCACCAGTGATTTTGGGAAGGCAGATACGCAGTATTTT,CATSDFGKADTQYF
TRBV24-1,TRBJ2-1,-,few,TGTGCCACCAGTGATTCCTGGCCCAGGAGATATAGCTCCTACAATGAGCAGTTCTTC,CATSDSWPRRYSSYNEQFF
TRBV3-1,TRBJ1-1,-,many,TGTGCCAGCAGCCAAAAGAGGACCCCTGGCACTGAAGCTTTCTTT,CASSQKRTPGTEAFF
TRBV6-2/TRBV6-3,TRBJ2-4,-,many,TGTGCCAGCAGTCGGTCGACAGGATCCTCCAAAAACATTCAGTACTTC,CASSRSTGSSKNIQYF
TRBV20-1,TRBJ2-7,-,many,TGCAGTGCTGCCCAGGCGGCGGTTAGCTCCTACGAGCAGTACTTC,CSAAQAAVSSYEQYF
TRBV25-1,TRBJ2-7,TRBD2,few,TGTGCCAGCGGTGGGACTAGCGGGAGACCCCGCGACTACGAGCAGTACTTC,CASGGTSGRPRDYEQYF
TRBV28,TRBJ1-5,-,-,TGTGCCAGCAGGGGGATGATGGGGGCCCCGCAGCCCCAGCATTTT,CASRGMMGAPQPQHF
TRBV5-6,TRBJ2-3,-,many,TGTGCCAGCAGCTTCCGTAGATTCGCAGATACGCAGTATTTT,CASSFRRFADTQYF
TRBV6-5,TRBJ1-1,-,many,TGTGCCAGCAGTTACTCGATTGGGGGGAACACTGAAGCTTTCTTT,CASSYSIGGNTEAFF
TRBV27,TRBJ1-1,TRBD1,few,TGTGCCAGCAGCAACAGGGGCGGAATGAACACTGAAGCTTTCTTT,CASSNRGGMNTEAFF
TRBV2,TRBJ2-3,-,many,TGTGCCAGCAGGGACAGTTCTTGGGGCAGCACAGATACGCAGTATTTT,CASRDSSWGSTDTQYF
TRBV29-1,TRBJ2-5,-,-,TGCAGCGTAGTTTCAGGGGGAGGATGGGAGACCCAGTACTTC,CSVVSGGGWETQYF
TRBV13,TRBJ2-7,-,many,TGTGCCAGCAGCCCTCTGACTACTTCCTACGAGCAGTACTTC,CASSPLTTSYEQYF
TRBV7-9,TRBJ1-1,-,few,TGTGCCAGCAGCTTAGCCCCCACTCAGGTTCGCACTGAAGCTTTCTTT,CASSLAPTQVRTEAFF
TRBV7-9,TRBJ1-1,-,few,TGTGCCAGCCAGGCCCCCCCAGGGCAGAACACTGAAGCTTTCTTT,CASQAPPGQNTEAFF
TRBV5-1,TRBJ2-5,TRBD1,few,TGCGCCAGCAGCTTGGAGGGGGCTAAAGAGACCCAGTACTTC,CASSLEGAKETQYF
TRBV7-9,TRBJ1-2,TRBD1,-,TGTGCCAGCAGCTCCCCTGGACAGGGGGCAAGCTATGGCTACACCTTC,CASSSPGQGASYGYTF
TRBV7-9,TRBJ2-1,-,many,TGTGCCAGCACCCCGACCCCCTTAACTAGCACCTCCTACAATGAGCAGTTCTTC,CASTPTPLTSTSYNEQFF
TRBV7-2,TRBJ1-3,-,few,TGTGCCAGCAGCTTACCTTTAAGCTCTGGAAACACCATATATTTT,CASSLPLSSGNTIYF
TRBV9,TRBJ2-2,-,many,TGTGCCAGCAGCGTAGTTCGGACGGGACCGAACACCGGGGAGCTGTTTTTT,CASSVVRTGPNTGELFF
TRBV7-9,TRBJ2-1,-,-,TGTGCCAGCAGTTTTGACTCGTATGAGCAGTTCTTC,CASSFDSYEQFF
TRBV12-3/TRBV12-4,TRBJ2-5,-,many,TGTGCCAGCAGTTCGGCTAACCCAGGATTCGGAGAGACCCAGTACTTC,CASSSANPGFGETQYF
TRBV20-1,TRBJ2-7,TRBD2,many,TGCAGTGCTAGAGATCGTAGGGGCCTAGCGGGAGACCCCCGGTCCTACGAGCAGTACTTC,CSARDRRGLAGDPRSYEQYF